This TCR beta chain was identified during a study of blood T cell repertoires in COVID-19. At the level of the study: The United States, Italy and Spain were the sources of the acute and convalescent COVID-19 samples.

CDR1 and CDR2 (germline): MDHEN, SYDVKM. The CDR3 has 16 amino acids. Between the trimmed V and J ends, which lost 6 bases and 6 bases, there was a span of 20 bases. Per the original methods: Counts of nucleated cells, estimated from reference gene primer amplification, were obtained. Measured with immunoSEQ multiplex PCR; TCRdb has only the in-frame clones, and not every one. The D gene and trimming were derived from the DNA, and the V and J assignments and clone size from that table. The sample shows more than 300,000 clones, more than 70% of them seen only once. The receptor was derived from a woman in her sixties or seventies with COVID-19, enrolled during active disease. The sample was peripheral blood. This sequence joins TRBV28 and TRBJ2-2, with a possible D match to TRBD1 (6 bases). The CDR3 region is CASSLRGRHKPGELFF. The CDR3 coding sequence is TGTGCCAGCAGCCTAAGGGGGAGACATAAGCCCGGGGAGCTGTTTTTT.